The 22 T cell receptor beta chains presented below share a single source sample, sequenced in a study of blood T cell repertoires in COVID-19. This table comes from immunoSEQ multiplex PCR, and its TCRdb copy is limited to in-frame clones, with some not included. The data hold some 270,000 clones, with 80% to 90% observed a single time. The sequenced sample was PBMCs or T cells enriched from blood (not recorded which). The receptors shown here come from a woman aged 25 to 39 who had recovered from COVID-19.

V usage is TRBV6-5 and J usage is TRBJ1-5, with D possibly TRBD1 on 5 matching bases. V gave up 2 bases and J gave up 9 bases, with 14 bases separating them. This CDR3 region has 14 residues. Germline CDR1 MNHEY, CDR2 SVGAGI. The CDR3 is CASSYDAREWPQHF. In nucleotides, the CDR3 is TGTGCCAGCAGTTACGACGCCAGGGAATGGCCCCAGCATTTT.

V usage is TRBV6-5 and J usage is TRBJ1-6, with 7 positions matching TRBD1. Trimming at V came to 6 bases and at J to 9 bases, leaving 11 bases not matched to a gene. The CDR3 is 15 amino acids. CDR1 is MNHEY and CDR2 is SVGAGI in the germline V gene. CDR3 residues: CASRIRDSVASPLHF. DNA for the CDR3: TGTGCCAGCAGAATCCGGGACAGCGTCGCTTCACCCCTCCACTTT.

The V call is TRBV7-6, the J call TRBJ2-1; 13 positions match TRBD2. The CDR3 consists of 17 residues. Germline loops: CDR1 SGHVS, CDR2 FNYEAQ. V was pared by 6 bases and J by 3 bases, with 8 bases of the junction left unmatched. The CDR3 loop is CASRGLAGPRLYNEQFF. The CDR3 DNA reads TGTGCCAGCAGGGGACTAGCGGGGCCCCGGCTCTACAATGAGCAGTTCTTC.

The chain uses TRBV15 and TRBJ2-5; D gene uncertain. There are 12 residues in the CDR3. Germline values: CDR1 LNHNV, CDR2 YYDKDF (reference sequence). V dropped 4 bases and J dropped 7 bases, with 10 bases sitting between them. The CDR3 sequence: CATSKIEATQYF. CDR3 bases: TGTGCCACCAGCAAAATCGAGGCGACCCAGTACTTC.

V gene TRBV11-3 combines with J gene TRBJ2-1; the match to TRBD2 covers 9 bases. The CDR3 extends over 18 amino acids. V lost 0 bases to trimming and J lost 0 bases; unmatched junction nucleotides: 6. In germline, CDR1 is SGHNT, CDR2 YENEEA. The CDR3 DNA is TGTGCCAGCAGCTTAGATGGCCTAGCGGGGCTCTCCTACAATGAGCAGTTCTTC. It encodes CASSLDGLAGLSYNEQFF.

J is TRBJ1-2 and V is TRBV10-3; D not resolved. Germline assignment: CDR1 ENHRY and CDR2 SYGVKD. The CDR3 is 13 amino acids. Trimming removed 4 bases at V and 2 bases at J, with 8 bases between. The CDR3 DNA is TGTGCCATCAGTGGAGAGGGAAACTATGGCTACACCTTC. It codes for CAISGEGNYGYTF.

V gene TRBV7-7 combines with J gene TRBJ2-5; 7 bases line up with TRBD2. J gave up 7 bases and V 5 bases, and 13 bases lay outside the gene matches. The CDR3 has 15 residues. Germline V gene lookup returns CDR1 SSHAT and CDR2 FNYEAQ (reference sequence). CDR3: CASSPEASGKGTQYF. For the CDR3, the DNA is TGTGCCAGCAGCCCCGAGGCCAGCGGGAAGGGGACCCAGTACTTC. Full variable domain (missing parts from reference TRBV7-7 and TRBJ2-5): GAGVSQSPRYKVTKRGQDVTLRCDPISSHATLYWYQQALGQGPEFLTYFNYEAQPDKSGLPSDRFSAERPEGSISTLTIQRTEQRDSAMYRCASSPEASGKGTQYFGPGTRLLVL.

The V call is TRBV7-9, the J call TRBJ2-1; TRBD2 agrees at 8 bases. This CDR3 comprises 14 residues. Looked up from germline, CDR1 is SEHNR and CDR2 is FQNEAQ (reference sequence). With V trimmed by 5 bases and J by 7 bases, 7 bases remained unmatched. The CDR3 nucleotides read TGTGCCAGCAGCCCAGCGGGAGCTGGTAATGAGCAGTTCTTC. It is translated as CASSPAGAGNEQFF.

This chain joins TRBV3-1 (or the pseudogene TRBV3-2) and TRBJ2-3; the D gene is possibly TRBD2 (5 bases). V was trimmed by 4 bases and J by 2 bases, leaving 10 bases between them. Germline V CDR1 and CDR2: LGHDT, YNNKEL (reference sequence). The CDR3 covers 14 residues. The CDR3 sequence: CASSLGLFTDTQYF. DNA for the CDR3: TGTGCCAGCAGCCTCGGACTCTTCACAGATACGCAGTATTTT.

The chain is built from TRBV7-8 and TRBJ1-2, with 7 bases lining up with TRBD1. This CDR3 is 18 amino acids long. The V and J ends lost 2 bases and 0 bases, in that order; junction bases with no gene match: 12. Per germline, CDR1 SGHVS and CDR2 FQNEAQ. The CDR3 spells CASSLTPTGQLANYGYTF. In DNA, the CDR3 is TGTGCCAGCAGCTTAACCCCTACGGGACAGTTAGCTAACTATGGCTACACCTTC.

The CDR3 loop is CASSLGWGPGGYTF. CDR3 DNA sequence: TGTGCCAGCAGCCTGGGTTGGGGCCCGGGTGGCTACACCTTC. The J gene is TRBJ1-2, the V gene TRBV27; weak D call: TRBD1 (5 bases). The CDR3 has 14 residues. The germline CDR1 and CDR2 sequences are MNHEY and SMNVEV (reference sequence). V gave up 6 bases and J gave up 7 bases, with 18 bases separating them.

This rearrangement joins TRBV7-9 to TRBJ1-1; D might be TRBD1 (6 bases). The CDR3 loop spans 14 amino acids. The germline V and J ends were trimmed by 3 bases and 3 bases, with 11 bases remaining between them. Germline CDR1 and CDR2: SEHNR and FQNEAQ (reference sequence). The CDR3 sequence is CASSFRQADTEAFF. The DNA for the CDR3 is TGTGCCAGCAGCTTCCGACAGGCAGACACTGAAGCTTTCTTT.

The V gene is TRBV28, the J gene TRBJ2-3, with 8 bases aligning to TRBD1. CDR3 size: 16 residues. Unmatched junction bases numbered 12, after V lost 8 bases and J lost 2 bases. Germline V CDR1 and CDR2: MDHEN, SYDVKM. The CDR3 DNA reads TGTGCCAGCGGTCGGGGACAGGTTTTTTTCACAGATACGCAGTATTTT. It yields the protein CASGRGQVFFTDTQYF.

This chain joins TRBV25-1 and TRBJ2-7; 8 nucleotides align to TRBD1. The CDR3 is 15 residues long. Germline V gives CDR1 MGHDK, CDR2 SYGVNS. V trimming: 4 bases; J trimming: 4 bases; junction bases outside the gene matches: 9. The CDR3 spells CASSATLDRGYEQYF. The CDR3 DNA sequence: TGTGCCAGCAGTGCAACCCTAGACAGGGGTTACGAGCAGTACTTC.

The chain is built from TRBV5-6 and TRBJ2-2; 7 nucleotides agree with TRBD1. V gave up 4 bases and J gave up 1 base; unmatched junction bases: 4. CDR1 is SGHDT, CDR2 YYEEEE, per germline. The CDR3 extends over 15 amino acids. CDR3 amino acids: CASSEQGRNTGELFF. The DNA of the CDR3 is TGTGCCAGCAGCGAACAGGGGAGGAACACCGGGGAGCTGTTTTTT.

This rearrangement joins TRBV7-6 to TRBJ2-7; 8 nucleotides align to TRBD1. V was clipped by 0 bases and J by 5 bases; unmatched bases: 21. Per the germline V gene, CDR1 is SGHVS and CDR2 is FNYEAQ. This CDR3 contains 20 residues. The CDR3 region is CASSLAPPAPSRDRYHEQYF. In DNA, the CDR3 is TGTGCCAGCAGCTTAGCCCCGCCGGCCCCGAGCCGGGACAGGTACCACGAGCAGTACTTC.

The rearrangement links TRBV7-9 to TRBJ2-7, with 8 positions matching TRBD1. V lost 5 bases, J lost 0 bases, and 12 bases stayed unmatched. This CDR3 contains 17 residues. Germline V gene data show CDR1 as SEHNR and CDR2 as FQNEAQ (reference sequence). This chain's CDR3 is CASSPSQGQVNSYEQYF. The CDR3 nucleotides read TGTGCCAGCAGCCCATCCCAGGGACAGGTCAACTCCTACGAGCAGTACTTC.

This rearrangement joins TRBV5-1 to TRBJ2-4; 10 bases line up with TRBD1. From germline, CDR1 is SGHRS and CDR2 YFSETQ. The CDR3 has 21 amino acids. V gave up 0 bases and J gave up 1 base; unmatched junction bases: 16. CDR3 in amino acids: CASSLAVVRDRGRVAKNIQYF. For the CDR3, the DNA is TGCGCCAGCAGCTTGGCTGTGGTCAGGGACAGGGGCCGTGTGGCCAAAAACATTCAGTACTTC.

The chain uses TRBV5-4 and TRBJ2-2, with 9 bases aligning to TRBD1. The germline V gene encodes CDR1 SGHNT and CDR2 YYREEE (reference sequence). The CDR3 runs to 16 residues. The V segment lost 4 bases and the J segment 7 bases; nucleotides outside the gene matches: 11. As DNA, the CDR3 is TGTGCCAGCAGCCGTGGGACAGGGAGGTTGATCGGGGAGCTGTTTTTT. Amino acids: CASSRGTGRLIGELFF.

The chain recombines TRBV6-6 with TRBJ1-5; TRBD1 might be the D (5 bases). In germline, CDR1 is MNHNY, CDR2 SVGAGI (reference sequence). Trimming shortened V by 2 bases and J by 7 bases, and 6 bases separated the two germline ends. The CDR3 length is 12 residues. The CDR3 reads CASSYQGQPQHF. The CDR3 DNA follows: TGTGCCAGCAGTTACCAGGGACAGCCCCAGCATTTT.

This clone was counted a single time. CDR3 loop: CASSPGLAGAYEQYF. CDR3 in DNA: TGTGCCAGCAGCCCGGGACTAGCGGGAGCTTACGAGCAGTACTTC. The chain is built from TRBV3-1 (or the pseudogene TRBV3-2) and TRBJ2-7, with 14 bases matching TRBD2. Germline assignment: CDR1 LGHDT and CDR2 YNNKEL (reference sequence). J lost 4 bases, V lost 4 bases, and 3 bases had no gene match. The CDR3 extends over 15 amino acids.

The chain couples TRBV11-2 to TRBJ2-5; D might be TRBD1 (6 bases). V lost 2 bases and J 2 bases, leaving 12 bases between the germline ends. CDR3 length: 15 residues. Looked up from germline, CDR1 is SGHAT and CDR2 is FQNNGV. CDR3 protein: CASSLRGSWQETQYF. In DNA form, the CDR3 reads TGTGCCAGCAGCTTAAGGGGGAGTTGGCAAGAGACCCAGTACTTC.